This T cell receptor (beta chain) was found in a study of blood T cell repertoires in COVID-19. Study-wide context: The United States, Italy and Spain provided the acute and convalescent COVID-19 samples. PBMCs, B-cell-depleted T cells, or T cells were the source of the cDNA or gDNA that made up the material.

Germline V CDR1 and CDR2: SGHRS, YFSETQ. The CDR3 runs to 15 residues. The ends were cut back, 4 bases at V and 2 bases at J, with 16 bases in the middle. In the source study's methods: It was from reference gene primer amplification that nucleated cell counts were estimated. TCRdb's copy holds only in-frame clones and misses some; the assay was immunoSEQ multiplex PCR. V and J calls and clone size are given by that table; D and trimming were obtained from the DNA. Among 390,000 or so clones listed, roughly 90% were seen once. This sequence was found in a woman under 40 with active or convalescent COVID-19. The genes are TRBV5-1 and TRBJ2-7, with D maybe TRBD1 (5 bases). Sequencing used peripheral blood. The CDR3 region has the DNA TGCGCCAGCAGCACCCAGACAGTAGGGGCCTACGAGCAGTACTTC. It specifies CASSTQTVGAYEQYF.